This T cell receptor beta chain was recorded in a study of graft-versus-host responses after intestinal transplantation. This CDR3 is built from 16 residues. Germline V gives CDR1 MNHEY, CDR2 SMNVEV (reference sequence). V shed 3 bases, J shed 5 bases, and the junction held 6 bases outside the gene matches. Libraries were prepared by immunoSEQ multiplex PCR; TCRdb keeps only in-frame clonotypes and omits some of them. The table includes about 7,000 clones, about a third detected once. Around 200,000 CFSE-labeled responder cells were plated with around 200,000 irradiated, violet-dye-labeled stimulator cells.

Specimen: alloreactive CD8+ T cells from a mixed lymphocyte reaction culture, collected before transplantation. Subset defined: CFSE-low proliferating T cells sorted from roughly 6-day pre-transplant mixed lymphocyte reaction (GvH or HvG direction). The receptor was derived from a human patient who was an organ donor for intestinal transplantation. V gene TRBV27 combines with J gene TRBJ2-1, with 11 bases lining up with TRBD2. The CDR3 nucleotides are TGTGCCAGCAGTTTCCTAACTAGCGGGGGACACAATGAGCAGTTCTTC. Translated: CASSFLTSGGHNEQFF.